The rows below give T cell receptor beta chains drawn from one sample of a study of control samples from healthy donors and cancer patients. Sequencing used immunoSEQ multiplex PCR; TCRdb keeps in-frame clones, though not all of them. Among about 15,000 clones listed, more than 75% were seen once. The sequencing sample was made of PBMCs. These TCRs come from a woman between 70 and 85 years old with colorectal cancer. The CDR3 runs from the conserved cysteine through the conserved F or W. Fields, in order: V gene, J gene, D gene, clone size, CDR3 protein, CDR3 DNA. The D gene is left open where the match is weak. Clone size, where shown, is once, few, many, or a class for clones that have expanded.

TRBV9	TRBJ2-7	NA	NA	CASSVVGGEQYF	TGTGCCAGCAGCGTAGTAGGGGGCGAGCAGTACTTC
TRBV5-8	TRBJ2-3	TRBD2	few	CASSLGHTSARTRMQYF	TGTGCCAGCAGCTTGGGGCATACTAGCGCCCGCACAAGGATGCAGTATTTT
TRBV19	TRBJ2-5	TRBD2	NA	CASGTRIQETQYF	TGTGCCAGCGGGACTAGGATCCAAGAGACCCAGTACTTC
TRBV12-3/TRBV12-4	TRBJ1-5	NA	few	CASTPGPYQPQHF	TGTGCCAGCACCCCGGGCCCGTATCAGCCCCAGCATTTT
TRBV29-1	TRBJ1-2	TRBD1	NA	CSEWTGEHCTF	TGCAGCGAGTGGACAGGAGAGCATTGCACCTTC
TRBV4-3	TRBJ2-7	NA	NA	CASSQAPGQSYEQYF	TGCGCCAGCAGCCAAGCTCCGGGACAAAGTTACGAGCAGTACTTC
TRBV11-2	TRBJ2-3	NA	NA	CASSLDGSASTQYF	TGTGCCAGCAGCTTAGATGGTTCGGCTAGCACGCAGTATTTT
TRBV23-1	TRBJ1-2	NA	once	CASSQSGGNKGYGYTF	TGCGCCAGCAGTCAATCGGGAGGCAATAAAGGCTATGGCTACACCTTC
TRBV7-8	TRBJ1-2	NA	NA	CASSFGRAGNYGYTF	TGTGCCAGCAGCTTTGGAAGGGCGGGCAACTATGGCTACACCTTC
TRBV4-2	TRBJ1-2	NA	NA	CASSQDRAPAGGGYTF	TGTGCCAGCAGCCAAGATCGGGCTCCCGCGGGCGGTGGCTACACCTTC
TRBV9	TRBJ1-2	NA	NA	CASSVEGYYGYTF	TGTGCCAGCAGCGTAGAGGGTTACTATGGCTACACCTTC
TRBV2	TRBJ2-3	NA	NA	CASKPPGEDTQYF	TGTGCCAGCAAGCCACCGGGCGAAGATACGCAGTATTTT
TRBV29-1	TRBJ2-3	TRBD2	NA	CSVEGLAGGTDTQYF	TGCAGCGTTGAGGGACTAGCGGGGGGCACAGATACGCAGTATTTT
TRBV9	TRBJ2-2	NA	NA	CASSVEFGMNTGELFF	TGTGCCAGCAGCGTAGAATTCGGGATGAACACCGGGGAGCTGTTTTTT
TRBV9	TRBJ2-2	NA	NA	CASSVAGGTGELFF	TGTGCCAGCAGCGTAGCTGGAGGCACCGGGGAGCTGTTTTTT
TRBV3-1/TRBV3-2	TRBJ1-1	NA	NA	CASSQGGPNTEAFF	TGTGCCAGCAGCCAAGGGGGACCTAACACTGAAGCTTTCTTT
TRBV18	TRBJ2-1	TRBD1	once	CASSPTGVSYNEQFF	TGTGCCAGCTCGCCCACAGGGGTCTCCTACAATGAGCAGTTCTTC
TRBV7-2	TRBJ1-4	TRBD1	few	CASSLGDRGREKLFF	TGTGCCAGCAGCTTAGGGGACAGGGGACGCGAAAAACTGTTTTTT
TRBV5-6	TRBJ2-1	TRBD2	NA	CASSFSGTIHEQFF	TGTGCCAGCAGCTTTAGCGGGACCATCCATGAGCAGTTCTTC
TRBV6-4	TRBJ1-1	NA	NA	CASSDPNSGGSTEAFF	TGTGCCAGCAGTGACCCAAATTCTGGGGGTAGCACTGAAGCTTTCTTT
TRBV12-1	TRBJ1-5	NA	NA	CASSGGSCDRVSQPQHF	TGTGCCAGCAGCGGCGGGTCCTGCGACAGGGTAAGTCAGCCCCAGCATTTT
TRBV5-1	TRBJ2-1	TRBD1	once	CASSLEGQGYNEQFF	TGCGCCAGCAGCTTGGAGGGACAGGGGTACAATGAGCAGTTCTTC
TRBV13	TRBJ2-7	TRBD1	once	CASSLAPGTGGYEQYF	TGTGCCAGCAGCTTAGCCCCCGGGACAGGGGGCTACGAGCAGTACTTC
TRBV16	TRBJ1-1	NA	NA	CASSRPGHLNTEAFF	TGTGCCAGCAGCCGACCCGGACATCTGAACACTGAAGCTTTCTTT
TRBV6-2/TRBV6-3	TRBJ1-2	NA	NA	CASSYSRGFGYTF	TGTGCCAGCAGTTACTCGCGGGGGTTTGGCTACACCTTC
TRBV9	TRBJ2-3	TRBD1	NA	CASSPHKGQGAYTQYF	TGTGCCAGCAGCCCTCACAAAGGACAGGGGGCCTATACGCAGTATTTT
TRBV4-2	TRBJ1-2	TRBD1	NA	CASSQGDRAFGYTF	TGTGCCAGCAGCCAAGGGGACAGGGCCTTCGGCTACACCTTC
TRBV29-1	TRBJ1-1	NA	once	CSVGGAGSTEAFF	TGCAGCGTTGGAGGGGCTGGGAGCACTGAAGCTTTCTTT
TRBV10-3	TRBJ2-3	NA	NA	CAISRATQADTQYF	TGTGCCATCAGTCGGGCCACTCAGGCAGATACGCAGTATTTT
TRBV18	TRBJ2-5	NA	NA	CASSPVQETQYF	TGTGCCAGCTCACCGGTACAAGAGACCCAGTACTTC
TRBV27	TRBJ1-2	TRBD1	NA	CASSFRTGAGYTF	TGTGCCAGCAGTTTCCGGACAGGGGCCGGCTACACCTTC
TRBV18	TRBJ1-1	NA	NA	CASSPFTRALNTEAFF	TGTGCCAGCTCACCGTTCACAAGGGCCCTGAACACTGAAGCTTTCTTT
TRBV28	TRBJ2-7	TRBD1	NA	CASTMDRGRYEQYF	TGTGCCAGCACCATGGACAGGGGGAGATACGAGCAGTACTTC
TRBV27	TRBJ1-2	NA	NA	CASSGGGAGRYGYTF	TGTGCCAGCAGCGGCGGGGGGGCCGGGAGGTATGGCTACACCTTC
TRBV9	TRBJ1-3	TRBD1	NA	CASSTTDRPHSGNTIYF	TGTGCCAGCAGCACCACGGACAGGCCACACTCTGGAAACACCATATATTTT
TRBV5-1	TRBJ2-3	NA	NA	CASSLAGTDTQYF	TGCGCCAGCAGCTTGGCAGGCACAGATACGCAGTATTTT
TRBV7-2	TRBJ2-1	TRBD2	NA	CASSFGLAGEQFF	TGTGCCAGCAGCTTCGGACTAGCAGGTGAGCAGTTCTTC
TRBV4-3	TRBJ2-5	NA	NA	CASSQDPRTYQETQYF	TGCGCCAGCAGCCAAGACCCCCGGACTTACCAAGAGACCCAGTACTTC
TRBV7-2	TRBJ2-7	TRBD2	NA	CASSVVGGGKSYEQYF	TGTGCCAGCAGCGTGGTTGGGGGAGGGAAGTCCTACGAGCAGTACTTC
TRBV5-4	TRBJ1-4	NA	NA	CASSLLAAGEKLFF	TGTGCCAGCAGCTTGCTGGCAGCTGGAGAAAAACTGTTTTTT
TRBV7-2	TRBJ1-1	NA	NA	CASSLSYRVADTEAFF	TGTGCCAGCAGCCTAAGTTACAGGGTTGCTGACACTGAAGCTTTCTTT
TRBV6-5	TRBJ1-2	NA	NA	CASRGRLGNGYTF	TGTGCCAGCAGGGGCAGGTTAGGGAATGGCTACACCTTC
TRBV7-9	TRBJ1-3	NA	NA	CASSEGPGSGNTIYF	TGTGCCAGCAGTGAGGGGCCCGGCTCTGGAAACACCATATATTTT
TRBV5-1	TRBJ2-5	NA	NA	CASSLVGPIQETQYF	TGCGCCAGCAGCTTGGTCGGGCCAATTCAAGAGACCCAGTACTTC
TRBV5-1	TRBJ2-2	NA	NA	CASASGTLRSGELFF	TGCGCCAGCGCATCCGGGACTCTGCGATCCGGGGAGCTGTTTTTT
TRBV1	TRBJ2-7	NA	once	CTSSHHPRSYEQYF	TGCACCAGCAGCCATCACCCGCGATCCTACGAGCAGTACTTC